A single sample is the source of the 20 T cell receptor beta chains below, sequenced in a study of neurological immune-mediated disorders. Via MiXCR, TCRdb re-called the 5' RACE reads, giving one row per CDR3 protein. The data contain more than 70,000 distinct CDR3 sequences, over 15% of them seen just once; the ten biggest clones take up about 16%. The specimen sequenced was PBMCs. The receptors come from a woman aged 40 to 50 in good health.

The CDR3 loop is CASSPRPTVSGNTIYF. The CDR3 DNA reads as TGTGCCAGTAGTCCTCGCCCGACAGTCTCTGGAAACACCATATATTTT. The chain links TRBV19 to TRBJ1-3; tentative D call: TRBD1 (5 bases). Trimming took off 5 bases at V and 0 bases at J, with 14 bases between the two ends. Germline assignment: CDR1 LNHDA and CDR2 SQIVND (reference sequence). The CDR3 is 16 residues long.

The chain couples TRBV6-5 to TRBJ2-3; 9 nucleotides agree with TRBD2. Germline V gene lookup returns CDR1 MNHEY and CDR2 SVGAGI. The length of the CDR3 is 16 residues. J gave up 4 bases and V 0 bases, and 5 bases lay outside the gene matches. CDR3 region: CASSYSNLAGSDTQYF. The CDR3 nucleotides are TGTGCCAGCAGTTACTCGAATCTAGCGGGATCAGATACGCAGTATTTT.

This clonotype was seen ten or more times. The chain has TRBV7-8 and TRBJ1-2; 8 nucleotides line up with TRBD1. With 4 bases clipped from V and 8 bases from J, the junction kept 6 bases outside the gene matches. This CDR3 spans 13 amino acids. From germline, CDR1 is SGHVS and CDR2 FQNEAQ. The chain's CDR3 is CASSSGQGGGYTF. The CDR3 coding sequence is TGTGCCAGCAGCTCCGGACAGGGAGGCGGCTACACCTTC.

This clonotype was detected ten times or more. J is TRBJ1-2 and V is TRBV7-8, with TRBD1 as a possible D gene (5 bases). From germline, CDR1 is SGHVS and CDR2 FQNEAQ. Trimming left V 1 base short and J 0 bases short, with 18 bases between. This CDR3 comprises 18 residues. The CDR3 bases are TGTGCCAGCAGCTTAGGGAGCGGGAGGGGAGCGTCTAACTATGGCTACACCTTC. Residues: CASSLGSGRGASNYGYTF.

This clonotype appeared many times. The V and J genes are TRBV5-6 and TRBJ2-1, with TRBD2 identical over 9 bases. The germline V gene has CDR1 SGHDT and CDR2 YYEEEE. The V and J ends lost 3 bases and 2 bases, in that order; junction bases with no gene match: 6. This CDR3 has 16 amino acids. The DNA for the CDR3 is TGTGCCAGCAGCTCTTTTAGCGGGGGCCCCTACAATGAGCAGTTCTTC. It encodes CASSSFSGGPYNEQFF.

This clonotype was detected many times. The chain is built from TRBV10-3 and TRBJ2-2, with D unclear. Germline V lookup: CDR1 ENHRY, CDR2 SYGVKD. There are 13 residues in the CDR3. The V end was cut by 10 bases, the J end by 1 base, with 10 bases between. The CDR3 DNA reads as TGTGCCACTATGTGGGAGAACACCGGGGAGCTGTTTTTT. Its translation: CATMWENTGELFF.

This clonotype has just a few counts. V gene TRBV29-1 combines with J gene TRBJ2-5; TRBD1 matches 7 bases. V dropped 7 bases and J dropped 2; count of bases not matched to a gene: 10. The CDR3 is 14 residues long. CDR1 and CDR2 (germline): SQVTM, ANQGSEA. The CDR3 coding sequence is TGCAGCGCCCGAGGGGGCGGGTCTCAAGAGACCCAGTACTTC. Amino acid sequence: CSARGGGSQETQYF. The variable domain in full, with the rest retrieved from reference TRBV29-1 and TRBJ2-5, is SAVISQKPSRDICQRGTSLTIQCQVDSQVTMMFWYRQQPGQSLTLIATANQGSEATYESGFVIDKFPISRPNLTFSTLTVSNMSPEDSSIYLCSARGGGSQETQYFGPGTRLLVL.

This clonotype was picked up many times. The chain links TRBV5-1 to TRBJ2-5; 7 bases align to TRBD1. The CDR3 contains 15 residues. Germline CDR1 reads SGHRS; CDR2 reads YFSETQ. After removal of 4 bases from V and 5 bases from J, the junction contained 11 bases not matched to a gene. This chain's CDR3 is CASSLTGTPKETQYF. CDR3 coding DNA: TGCGCCAGCAGCCTGACAGGGACCCCTAAGGAGACCCAGTACTTC.

This clonotype was detected ten times or more. The V and J genes are TRBV6-4 and TRBJ1-2; D is unresolved. Trimming cost V 2 bases and J 0 bases, with 16 bases left between them. The CDR3 totals 17 residues. Germline CDR1 is MRHNA and CDR2 is SNTAGT. The chain's CDR3 is CASSDGEELDANYGYTF. The CDR3 DNA sequence: TGTGCCAGCAGTGACGGGGAGGAGTTGGACGCTAACTATGGCTACACCTTC.

This clonotype has ten or more counts. This chain links TRBV3-1 with TRBJ1-4, with TRBD1 matching over 10 bases. Trimming cost V 5 bases and J 7 bases; bases outside gene matches: 4. Germline V gene lookup returns CDR1 LGHDT and CDR2 YNNKEL (reference sequence). CDR3 length: 14 amino acids. CDR3: CASSVTGGGEKLFF. As DNA, the CDR3 is TGTGCCAGCAGCGTGACAGGGGGCGGTGAAAAACTGTTTTTT.

The table lists this clonotype with many counts. This sequence joins TRBV20-1 and TRBJ1-3; D not certain. CDR1 and CDR2 from the germline V gene are DFQATT and SNEGSKA (reference sequence). The CDR3 consists of 13 residues. V was trimmed by 6 bases and J by 0 bases, leaving 9 bases between them. The CDR3 nucleotides are TGCAGTGCCAAACGGAGCTCTGGAAACACCATATATTTT. Protein sequence: CSAKRSSGNTIYF.

This clonotype was detected many times. The genes are TRBV20-1 and TRBJ2-5; D is perhaps TRBD1 (5 bases). The CDR3 has 13 amino acids. The V end lost 6 bases, the J end lost 3 bases, and 14 bases lay between the germline ends. CDR1 DFQATT and CDR2 SNEGSKA come from the germline V gene (reference sequence). CDR3 amino acids: CSATQGQEETQYF. DNA of the CDR3: TGCAGTGCCACTCAGGGTCAGGAAGAGACCCAGTACTTC.

The rearrangement joins TRBV15 to TRBJ2-4; maybe TRBD1 (5 bases). V gave up 0 bases and J gave up 1 base, with 19 bases separating them. From germline, CDR1 is LNHNV and CDR2 YYDKDF (reference sequence). This CDR3 spans 19 amino acids. CDR3 in amino acids: CATSRDLLGTGLAKNIQYF. In DNA form, the CDR3 reads TGTGCCACCAGCAGAGATTTATTAGGAACAGGTCTGGCCAAAAACATTCAGTACTTC.

This clonotype was detected many times. This chain uses TRBV5-1 with TRBJ2-1; 7 positions agree with TRBD2. The V gene end was trimmed by 1 base and the J gene end by 3 bases; junction bases not matched to a gene: 10. Germline V gives CDR1 SGHRS, CDR2 YFSETQ. The CDR3 runs to 17 residues. The DNA of the CDR3 is TGCGCCAGCAGCTTGTTGGGGCTAGCGGATGGCTACAATGAGCAGTTCTTC. It translates to CASSLLGLADGYNEQFF. Drawing the rest from reference TRBV5-1 and TRBJ2-1, the complete variable domain is KAGVTQTPRYLIKTRGQQVTLSCSPISGHRSVSWYQQTPGQGLQFLFEYFSETQRNKGNFPGRFSGRQFSNSRSEMNVSTLELGDSALYLCASSLLGLADGYNEQFFGPGTRLTVL.

This clonotype occurred many times. J is TRBJ2-7 and V is TRBV2, with 12 positions matching TRBD2. The CDR3 is 16 residues long. Germline lookup yields CDR1 SNHLY and CDR2 FYNNEI. With 5 bases clipped from V and 3 bases from J, the junction kept 8 bases outside the gene matches. CDR3 coding DNA: TGTGCCAGCAGTCGGACTAGCGGGGAAGTGGGCTACGAGCAGTACTTC. Its translation: CASSRTSGEVGYEQYF.

The chain carries TRBV6-1 and TRBJ1-6; 9 bases map to TRBD1. The CDR3 has 16 amino acids. Trimming at V came to 6 bases and at J to 6 bases, leaving 9 bases not matched to a gene. The germline gives CDR1 MNHNS, CDR2 SASEGT. CDR3 sequence reads: CASSSSDRGPNSPLHF. The CDR3 coding sequence is TGTGCCAGCAGCAGCTCGGACAGGGGCCCTAATTCACCCCTCCACTTT.

As regards this clonotype: A much larger clone is a single base away; this may be a read error. The chain uses TRBV11-1 and TRBJ2-5; a possible D gene is TRBD1 (6 bases). The CDR3 consists of 17 residues. The germline V gene encodes CDR1 SGHAT and CDR2 FQDESV (reference sequence). Trimming shortened V by 4 bases and J by 1 base, and 19 bases separated the two germline ends. CDR3 in amino acids: CASSYSGGQAVQETQYF. The CDR3 nucleotides are TGTGCCAGCAGCTACAGTGGGGGCCAAGCGGTCCAAGAGACCCAGTACTTC.

The chain has TRBV12-3 or TRBV12-4 and TRBJ1-6, with D hard to call. The CDR3 has 14 amino acids. Trimming cost V 4 bases and J 7 bases, with 11 bases left between them. CDR3 sequence: CASSSRTSNSPLHF. CDR3 sequence (DNA): TGTGCCAGCAGTTCCCGGACGTCGAATTCACCCCTCCACTTT.

This clonotype has ten or more counts. This rearrangement joins TRBV15 to TRBJ2-5, with 10 bases matching TRBD1. Germline V gives CDR1 LNHNV, CDR2 YYDKDF (reference sequence). CDR3 length: 15 residues. V trimming: 3 bases; J trimming: 4 bases; junction bases outside the gene matches: 5. The CDR3 sequence: CATSRMTGGAETQYF. The CDR3 DNA sequence: TGTGCCACCAGCAGGATGACAGGGGGCGCAGAGACCCAGTACTTC.

This clonotype has a count of ten or more. The CDR3 nucleotides are TGTGCCAGCAAGGCAGGGGGAGAAAATCAGCCCCAGCATTTT. Translated, it gives CASKAGGENQPQHF. This chain uses TRBV27 with TRBJ1-5, with TRBD1 matching 7 bases. The J segment lost 4 bases and the V segment lost 7 bases, leaving 7 bases of the junction unmatched. The CDR3 covers 14 residues. The germline gives CDR1 MNHEY, CDR2 SMNVEV (reference sequence).